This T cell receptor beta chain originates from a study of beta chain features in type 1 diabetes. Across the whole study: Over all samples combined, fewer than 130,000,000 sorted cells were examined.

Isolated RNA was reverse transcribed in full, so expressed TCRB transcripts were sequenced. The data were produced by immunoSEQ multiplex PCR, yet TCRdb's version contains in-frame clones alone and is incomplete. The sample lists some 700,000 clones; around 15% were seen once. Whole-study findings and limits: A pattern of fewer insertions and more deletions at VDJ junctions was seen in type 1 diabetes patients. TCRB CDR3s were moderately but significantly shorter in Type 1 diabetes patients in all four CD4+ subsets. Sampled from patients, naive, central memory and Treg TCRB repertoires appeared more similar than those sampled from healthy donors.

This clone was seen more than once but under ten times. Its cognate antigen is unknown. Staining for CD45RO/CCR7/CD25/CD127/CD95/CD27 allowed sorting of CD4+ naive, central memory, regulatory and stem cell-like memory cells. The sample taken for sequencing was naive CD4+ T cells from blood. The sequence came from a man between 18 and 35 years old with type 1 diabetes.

The CDR3, as DNA: TGTGCCAGCTCACGAAGCCGGGCCGACTACGAGCAGTACTTC. Its protein is CASSRSRADYEQYF. The chain carries TRBV18 and TRBJ2-7; no clear D. The CDR3 totals 14 residues. Trimming left V 4 bases short and J 3 bases short, with 13 bases between. CDR1 and CDR2 from the germline V gene are KGHSH and LQKENI.